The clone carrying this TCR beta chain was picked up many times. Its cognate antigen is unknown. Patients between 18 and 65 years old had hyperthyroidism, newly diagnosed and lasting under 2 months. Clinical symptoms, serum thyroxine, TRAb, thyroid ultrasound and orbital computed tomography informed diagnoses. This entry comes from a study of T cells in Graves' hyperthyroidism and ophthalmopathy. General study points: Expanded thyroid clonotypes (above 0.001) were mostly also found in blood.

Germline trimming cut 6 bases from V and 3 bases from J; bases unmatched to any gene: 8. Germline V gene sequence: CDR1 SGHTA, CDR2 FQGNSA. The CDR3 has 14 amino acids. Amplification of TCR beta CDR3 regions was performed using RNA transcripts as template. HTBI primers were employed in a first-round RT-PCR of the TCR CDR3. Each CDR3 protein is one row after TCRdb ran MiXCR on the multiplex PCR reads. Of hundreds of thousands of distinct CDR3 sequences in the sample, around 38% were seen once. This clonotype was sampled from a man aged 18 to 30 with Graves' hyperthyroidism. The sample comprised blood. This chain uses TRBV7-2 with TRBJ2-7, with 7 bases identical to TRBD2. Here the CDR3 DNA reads TGTGCCAGCAGGGAGTGGGGAGGGTACTACGAGCAGTACTTC. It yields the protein CASREWGGYYEQYF. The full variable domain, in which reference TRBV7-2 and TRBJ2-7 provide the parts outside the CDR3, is GAGVSQSPSNKVTEKGKDVELRCDPISGHTALYWYRQSLGQGLEFLIYFQGNSAPDKSGLPSDRFSAERTGGSVSTLTIQRTQQEDSAVYLCASREWGGYYEQYFGPGTRLTVT.